The T cell receptor (beta chain) described here comes from a study of T cell changes during pregnancy in multiple sclerosis. This clone was found once. Produced via immunoSEQ multiplex PCR; TCRdb's table is partial and in-frame only. In the table there are 30,000 or so clones, under 95% of which are singletons. CDR3 length: 17 amino acids. V gave up 6 bases and J gave up 0 bases, with 15 bases separating them. Germline V gene sequence: CDR1 SNHLY, CDR2 FYNNEI. The rearrangement uses TRBV2 and TRBJ1-6; weak D call: TRBD1 (6 bases). The sequenced sample was CD4+ T cells from peripheral blood mononuclear cells, obtained in the second trimester of pregnancy. The sequence was obtained from a female donor in good health, enrolled as a control in a pregnancy study. CDR3 residues: CASSAPQGSSYNSPLHF. DNA for the CDR3: TGTGCCAGCAGCGCACCACAGGGTAGCTCCTATAATTCACCCCTCCACTTT.